The sequence of this T cell receptor beta chain was determined in a study of blood T cell repertoires in COVID-19. The overall study: COVID-19 samples collected from the United States, Italy and Spain covered acute and convalescent phases.

In the original workflow: Estimation of nucleated cell counts was performed using reference gene primer amplification. Profiled with immunoSEQ multiplex PCR; TCRdb holds only in-frame clones, not every one. The D gene and trimming were derived from the DNA, and the V and J assignments and clone size from that table. This sample carries almost 350,000 clones, roughly nine tenths of them seen once, and the ten largest clones take approximately 4.1%. The Seattle patients joined while their infection was active and were tracked longitudinally afterward. This clone has just one count. V was clipped by 3 bases and J by 2 bases; unmatched bases: 4. The germline V gene has CDR1 SGHRS and CDR2 YFSETQ. This CDR3 is built from 15 residues.

The chain joins TRBV5-1 to TRBJ1-4; TRBD1 matches at 7 bases. The sequence was obtained from a woman in her fifties or sixties with COVID-19, enrolled during active disease. Sequenced: peripheral blood. The CDR3 protein is CASSSQGLTNEKLFF. The DNA of the CDR3 is TGCGCCAGCAGCTCACAGGGGCTTACTAATGAAAAACTGTTTTTT.